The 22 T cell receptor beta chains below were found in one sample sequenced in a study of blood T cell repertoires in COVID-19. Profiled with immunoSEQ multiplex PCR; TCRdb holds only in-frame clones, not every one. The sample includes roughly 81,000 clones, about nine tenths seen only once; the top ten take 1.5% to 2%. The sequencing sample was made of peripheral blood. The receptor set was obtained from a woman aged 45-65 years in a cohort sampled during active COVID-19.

The CDR3 DNA is TGTGCCAGCGAGGGACAGAAATTGGGACAGGCGAACACTGAAGCTTTCTTT. This encodes CASEGQKLGQANTEAFF. The chain employs TRBV18 and TRBJ1-1, with 8 bases identical to TRBD1. Germline trimming cut 8 bases from V and 1 base from J; bases unmatched to any gene: 15. CDR3 length equals 17 residues. Per the germline V gene, CDR1 is KGHSH and CDR2 is LQKENI.

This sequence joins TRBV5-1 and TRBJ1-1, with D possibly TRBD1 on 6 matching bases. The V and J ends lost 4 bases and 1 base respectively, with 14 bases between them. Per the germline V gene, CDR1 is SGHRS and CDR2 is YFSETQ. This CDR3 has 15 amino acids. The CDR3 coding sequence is TGCGCCAGCAGCGGTGGGGGGGCAGGGAACACTGAAGCTTTCTTT. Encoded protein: CASSGGGAGNTEAFF.

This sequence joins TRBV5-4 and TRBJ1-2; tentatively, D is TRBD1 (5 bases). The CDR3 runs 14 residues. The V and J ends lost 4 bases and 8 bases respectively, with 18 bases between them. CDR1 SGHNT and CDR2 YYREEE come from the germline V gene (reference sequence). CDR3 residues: CASSAAGNYPGYTF. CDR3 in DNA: TGTGCCAGCAGCGCTGCAGGGAATTACCCCGGCTACACCTTC.

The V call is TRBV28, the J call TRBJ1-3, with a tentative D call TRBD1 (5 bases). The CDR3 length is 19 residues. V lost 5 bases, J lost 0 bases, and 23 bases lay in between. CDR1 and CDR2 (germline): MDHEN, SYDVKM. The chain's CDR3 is CASSRSYISPGNSGNTIYF. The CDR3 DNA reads TGTGCCAGCAGTCGAAGTTACATATCCCCAGGGAACTCTGGAAACACCATATATTTT. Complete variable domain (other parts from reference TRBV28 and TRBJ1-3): DVKVTQSSRYLVKRTGEKVFLECVQDMDHENMFWYRQDPGLGLRLIYFSYDVKMKEKGDIPEGYSVSREKKERFSLILESASTNQTSMYLCASSRSYISPGNSGNTIYFGEGSWLTVV.

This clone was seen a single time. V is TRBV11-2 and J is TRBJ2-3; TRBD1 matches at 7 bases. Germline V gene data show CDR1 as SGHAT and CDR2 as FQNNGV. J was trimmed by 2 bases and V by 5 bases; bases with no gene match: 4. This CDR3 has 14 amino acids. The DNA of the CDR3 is TGTGCCAGCAGCCCGGGACAGATCACAGATACGCAGTATTTT. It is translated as CASSPGQITDTQYF. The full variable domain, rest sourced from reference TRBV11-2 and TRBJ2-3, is EAGVAQSPRYKIIEKRQSVAFWCNPISGHATLYWYQQILGQGPKLLIQFQNNGVVDDSQLPKDRFSAERLKGVDSTLKIQPAKLEDSAVYLCASSPGQITDTQYFGPGTRLTVL.

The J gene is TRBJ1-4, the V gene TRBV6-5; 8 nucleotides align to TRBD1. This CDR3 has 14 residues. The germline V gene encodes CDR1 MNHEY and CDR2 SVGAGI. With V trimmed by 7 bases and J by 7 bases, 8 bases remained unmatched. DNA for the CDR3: TGTGCCAGCACCAGGACAGGGAACCCTGAAAAACTGTTTTTT. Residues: CASTRTGNPEKLFF.

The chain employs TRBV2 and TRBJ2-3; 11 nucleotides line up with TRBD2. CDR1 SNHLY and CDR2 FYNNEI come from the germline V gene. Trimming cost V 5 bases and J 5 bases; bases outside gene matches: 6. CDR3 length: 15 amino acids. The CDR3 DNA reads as TGTGCCAGCAGTCTAGCGGGGGGCCGGGGAGATACGCAGTATTTT. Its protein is CASSLAGGRGDTQYF.

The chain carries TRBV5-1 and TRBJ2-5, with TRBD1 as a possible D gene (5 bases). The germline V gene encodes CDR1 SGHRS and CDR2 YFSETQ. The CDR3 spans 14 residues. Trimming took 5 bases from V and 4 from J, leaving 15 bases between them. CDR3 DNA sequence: TGCGCCAGCAGGGTGACAGTCCATGGAGAGACCCAGTACTTC. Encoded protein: CASRVTVHGETQYF.

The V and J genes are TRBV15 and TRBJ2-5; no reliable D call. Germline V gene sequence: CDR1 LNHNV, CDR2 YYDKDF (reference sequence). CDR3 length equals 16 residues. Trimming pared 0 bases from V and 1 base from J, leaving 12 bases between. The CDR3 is CATSREGAVAQETQYF. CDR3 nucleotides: TGTGCCACCAGCAGAGAAGGCGCGGTAGCCCAAGAGACCCAGTACTTC.

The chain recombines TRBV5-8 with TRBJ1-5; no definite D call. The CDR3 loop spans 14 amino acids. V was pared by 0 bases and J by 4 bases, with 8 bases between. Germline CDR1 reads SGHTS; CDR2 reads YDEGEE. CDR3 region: CASSLVEFNQPQHF. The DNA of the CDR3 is TGTGCCAGCAGCTTGGTGGAGTTTAATCAGCCCCAGCATTTT.

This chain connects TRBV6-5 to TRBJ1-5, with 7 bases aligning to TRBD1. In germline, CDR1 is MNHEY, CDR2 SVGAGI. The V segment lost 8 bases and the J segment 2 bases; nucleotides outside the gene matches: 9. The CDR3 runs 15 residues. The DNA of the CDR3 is TGTGCCAGCCTCTTCGAGGGGGCCGGCAATCAGCCCCAGCATTTT. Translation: CASLFEGAGNQPQHF.

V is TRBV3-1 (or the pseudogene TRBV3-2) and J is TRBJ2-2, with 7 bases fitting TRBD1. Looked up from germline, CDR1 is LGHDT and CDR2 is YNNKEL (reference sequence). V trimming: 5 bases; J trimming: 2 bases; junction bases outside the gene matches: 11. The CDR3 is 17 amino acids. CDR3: CASSLQGIGINTGELFF. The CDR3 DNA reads TGTGCCAGCAGCTTACAGGGGATCGGGATCAACACCGGGGAGCTGTTTTTT.

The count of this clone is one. CDR3 residues: CASSQGTASTDTQYF. The CDR3 nucleotides are TGCGCCAGCAGCCAGGGGACAGCGAGCACAGATACGCAGTATTTT. The V call is TRBV4-1, the J call TRBJ2-3, with TRBD1 matching over 7 bases. The CDR3 extends over 15 amino acids. CDR1 MGHRA and CDR2 YSYEKL come from the germline V gene. Trimming removed 3 bases from V and 0 bases from J; junction bases left unmatched: 3.

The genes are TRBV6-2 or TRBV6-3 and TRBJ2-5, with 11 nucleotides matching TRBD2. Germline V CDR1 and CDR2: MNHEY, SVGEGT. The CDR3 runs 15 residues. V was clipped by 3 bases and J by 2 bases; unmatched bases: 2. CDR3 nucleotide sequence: TGTGCCAGCAGTTATAGCGGGAGGGGGCAAGAGACCCAGTACTTC. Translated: CASSYSGRGQETQYF.

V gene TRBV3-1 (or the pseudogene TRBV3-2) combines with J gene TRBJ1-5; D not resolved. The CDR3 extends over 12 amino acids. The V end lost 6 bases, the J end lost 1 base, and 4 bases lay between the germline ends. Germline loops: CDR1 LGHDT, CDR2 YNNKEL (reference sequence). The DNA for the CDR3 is TGTGCCAGCAGTCAGAGCAATCAGCCCCAGCATTTT. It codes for CASSQSNQPQHF.

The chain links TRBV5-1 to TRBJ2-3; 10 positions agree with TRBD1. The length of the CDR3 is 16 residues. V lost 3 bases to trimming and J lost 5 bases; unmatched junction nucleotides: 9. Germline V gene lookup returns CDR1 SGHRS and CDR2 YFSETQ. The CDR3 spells CASSWGGTGEGDTQYF. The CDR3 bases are TGCGCCAGCAGCTGGGGCGGGACAGGGGAGGGAGATACGCAGTATTTT.

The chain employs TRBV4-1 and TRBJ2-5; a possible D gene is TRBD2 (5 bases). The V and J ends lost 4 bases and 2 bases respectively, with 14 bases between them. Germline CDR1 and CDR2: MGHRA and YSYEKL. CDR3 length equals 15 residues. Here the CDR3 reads CASSPRRLLQETQYF. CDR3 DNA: TGCGCCAGCAGCCCCCGGAGGCTGCTACAAGAGACCCAGTACTTC.

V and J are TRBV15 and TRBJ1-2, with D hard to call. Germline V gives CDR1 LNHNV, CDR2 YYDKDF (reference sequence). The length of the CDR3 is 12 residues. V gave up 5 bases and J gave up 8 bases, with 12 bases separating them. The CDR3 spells CATSPGPGGYTF. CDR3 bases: TGTGCCACCAGCCCAGGACCGGGGGGCTACACCTTC.

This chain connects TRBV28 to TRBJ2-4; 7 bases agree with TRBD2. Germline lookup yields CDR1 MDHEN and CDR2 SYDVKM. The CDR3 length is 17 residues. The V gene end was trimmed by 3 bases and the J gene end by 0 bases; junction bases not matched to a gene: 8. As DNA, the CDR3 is TGTGCCAGCAGTTTGAGCGGGGCCCCCGAAGCCAAAAACATTCAGTACTTC. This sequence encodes CASSLSGAPEAKNIQYF.

CDR3 DNA: TGTGCCAGCAGGTCCCGGGGGACCGGGGAGCTGTTTTTT. This codes for CASRSRGTGELFF. V is TRBV6-5 and J is TRBJ2-2; TRBD2 might be the D (6 bases). The V gene lost 6 bases and the J gene lost 5 bases, with 10 bases spanning the gap. The germline CDR1 and CDR2 sequences are MNHEY and SVGAGI. The CDR3 sequence is 13 residues long.

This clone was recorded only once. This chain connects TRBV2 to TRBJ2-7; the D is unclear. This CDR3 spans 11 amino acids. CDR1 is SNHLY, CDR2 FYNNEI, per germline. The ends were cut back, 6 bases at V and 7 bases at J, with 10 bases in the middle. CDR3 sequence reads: CASSPLAEQYF. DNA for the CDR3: TGTGCCAGCAGCCCTTTAGCTGAGCAGTACTTC. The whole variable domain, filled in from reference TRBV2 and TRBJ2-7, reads EPEVTQTPSHQVTQMGQEVILRCVPISNHLYFYWYRQILGQKVEFLVSFYNNEISEKSEIFDDQFSVERPDGSNFTLKIRSTKLEDSAMYFCASSPLAEQYFGPGTRLTVT.

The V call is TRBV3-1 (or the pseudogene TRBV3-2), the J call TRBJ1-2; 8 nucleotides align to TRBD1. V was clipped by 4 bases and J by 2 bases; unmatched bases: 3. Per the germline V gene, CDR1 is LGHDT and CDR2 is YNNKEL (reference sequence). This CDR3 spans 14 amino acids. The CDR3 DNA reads TGTGCCAGCAGCCGACCAGGGGGCAACTATGGCTACACCTTC. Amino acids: CASSRPGGNYGYTF.